A single sample gave rise to the 28 T cell receptor beta chains below, sequenced in a study of T-cell reconstitution after alpha-beta-depleted transplantation in children. TCRbeta library construction was performed incorporating unique molecular identifiers. TCRdb fed the PCR reads into MiXCR, producing one record per CDR3 protein. The sample yields fewer than 350,000 distinct CDR3 sequences, 9.5% to 13% seen once. The specimen was PBMCs, collected before TCRalphabeta/CD19-depleted stem cell transplant. Every receptor here comes from a boy under two years old with acute myeloid leukemia, due to receive a stem cell transplant.

The table lists this clonotype with many counts. The J gene is TRBJ2-5, the V gene TRBV29-1, with 7 nucleotides matching TRBD1. The CDR3 has 11 residues. Germline loops: CDR1 SQVTM, CDR2 ANQGSEA. CDR3 nucleotides: TGCAGTTACAGGGGACAAGAGACCCAGTACTTC. The encoded protein is CSYRGQETQYF.

This clonotype was counted ten times or more. This chain joins TRBV7-9 and TRBJ1-1; 9 bases fit TRBD1. The trim removed 11 bases at V and 5 bases at J, leaving 15 bases unmatched. Germline V gene data show CDR1 as SEHNR and CDR2 as FQNEAQ (reference sequence). The CDR3 is 15 residues long. The CDR3 DNA is TGTGCCGACCGCTTGCCCCCGGGACAGGGTACTGAAGCTTTCTTT. Its translation: CADRLPPGQGTEAFF.

This clonotype was found many times. The chain employs TRBV28 and TRBJ2-7, with a weak D call TRBD1 (5 bases). V lost 8 bases and J 2 bases, leaving 16 bases between the germline ends. The length of the CDR3 is 14 residues. Germline values: CDR1 MDHEN, CDR2 SYDVKM. The chain's CDR3 is CASRPFQGAYEQYF. In DNA, the CDR3 is TGTGCCAGCCGTCCCTTTCAGGGCGCCTACGAGCAGTACTTC.

This clonotype was detected ten times or more. V usage is TRBV12-3 or TRBV12-4 and J usage is TRBJ2-1; D possibly corresponds to TRBD2 (6 bases). The CDR3 spans 16 residues. Trimming shortened V by 0 bases and J by 9 bases, and 18 bases separated the two germline ends. The CDR3 is CASSLALGDSPFEQFF. Here the CDR3 DNA reads TGTGCCAGCAGTTTAGCGCTAGGGGACTCTCCTTTTGAGCAGTTCTTC.

This clonotype was counted a few times. The CDR3 loop reads CASSLYIDGRNYGYTF. The DNA of the CDR3 is TGTGCCAGCAGTTTATATATTGACGGGAGAAACTATGGCTACACCTTC. This sequence joins TRBV28 and TRBJ1-2; no clear D. V was shortened by 1 base and J by 2 bases, with 14 bases between the two germline ends. CDR1 is MDHEN and CDR2 is SYDVKM in the germline V gene. CDR3 length: 16 residues.

This clonotype came up many times. The chain joins TRBV12-3 or TRBV12-4 to TRBJ2-5, with TRBD2 identical over 9 bases. V lost 5 bases to trimming and J lost 0 bases; unmatched junction nucleotides: 7. CDR3 length: 16 residues. The CDR3 nucleotides read TGTGCCAGCAGTCGTCTAGCGGGGTCGTACCAAGAGACCCAGTACTTC. This encodes CASSRLAGSYQETQYF.

The table lists this clonotype with many counts. V and J are TRBV12-3 or TRBV12-4 and TRBJ1-5, with D uncertain. Trimming removed 2 bases at V and 0 bases at J, with 8 bases between. The CDR3 is 15 amino acids. CDR3 region: CASSLPGLSNQPQHF. The CDR3 region has the DNA TGTGCCAGCAGTTTACCAGGACTTAGCAATCAGCCCCAGCATTTT.

This clonotype was counted at least ten times. The chain combines TRBV13 with TRBJ2-7, with TRBD2 matching over 8 bases. The V segment lost 1 base and the J segment 4 bases; nucleotides outside the gene matches: 6. The CDR3 contains 15 residues. Germline lookup yields CDR1 PRHDT and CDR2 FYEKMQ (reference sequence). The DNA for the CDR3 is TGTGCCAGCAGCTTAGAGCGGGGGAAGGGATACGAGCAGTACTTC. Translating it yields CASSLERGKGYEQYF.

This clonotype came up many times. The J gene is TRBJ1-1, the V gene TRBV5-1; D is perhaps TRBD1 (6 bases). The CDR3 is 17 amino acids. CDR1 and CDR2 from the germline V gene are SGHRS and YFSETQ. Trimming took off 0 bases at V and 0 bases at J, with 15 bases between the two ends. As DNA, the CDR3 is TGCGCCAGCAGCTTGGCCGTAGGGGGAGGGATGAACACTGAAGCTTTCTTT. Its protein is CASSLAVGGGMNTEAFF.

The genes are TRBV11-1 and TRBJ2-6; maybe TRBD1 (6 bases). The CDR3 is 18 amino acids. The V gene's germline CDR1 is SGHAT and CDR2 FQDESV (reference sequence). The V end was cut by 5 bases, the J end by 0 bases, with 17 bases between. CDR3 sequence reads: CASSPVGTPSSGANVLTF. The DNA for the CDR3 is TGTGCCAGCAGCCCAGTCGGGACACCGTCCTCTGGGGCCAACGTCCTGACTTTC.

This clonotype was recorded at least ten times. V gene TRBV27 combines with J gene TRBJ2-7; D might be TRBD1 (8 bases). The CDR3 is 16 residues long. CDR1 and CDR2 from the germline V gene are MNHEY and SMNVEV (reference sequence). The V end lost 3 bases, the J end lost 2 bases, and 17 bases lay between the germline ends. CDR3 DNA: TGTGCCAGCAGTTTCGGCACAGGGGGGGACACCTACGAGCAGTACTTC. This encodes CASSFGTGGDTYEQYF.

This clonotype was seen repeatedly, ten times or more. This chain joins TRBV7-9 and TRBJ1-1; D gene unclear. From germline, CDR1 is SEHNR and CDR2 FQNEAQ (reference sequence). The CDR3 contains 12 residues. Trimming left V 1 base short and J 6 bases short, with 6 bases between. CDR3 in amino acids: CASSLVGAEAFF. The DNA for the CDR3 is TGTGCCAGCAGCTTAGTTGGGGCTGAAGCTTTCTTT.

The table lists this clonotype with a few counts. The chain joins TRBV3-1 to TRBJ1-1; tentatively, D is TRBD1 (5 bases). The CDR3 totals 14 residues. Germline loops: CDR1 LGHDT, CDR2 YNNKEL (reference sequence). V was cut by 0 bases and J by 4 bases, with 9 bases left in between. CDR3 loop: CASSQDHGGTEAFF. The CDR3 nucleotides are TGTGCCAGCAGCCAAGATCACGGGGGCACTGAAGCTTTCTTT.

In this sample, this clonotype turned up many times. The chain combines TRBV3-1 with TRBJ1-4; no clear D. CDR3 size: 15 residues. V was cut by 0 bases and J by 2 bases, with 7 bases left in between. The germline gives CDR1 LGHDT, CDR2 YNNKEL (reference sequence). This CDR3 reads CASSQEAGTNEKLFF. The CDR3 bases are TGTGCCAGCAGCCAAGAGGCGGGGACTAATGAAAAACTGTTTTTT.

This clonotype was observed a few times. The chain combines TRBV20-1 with TRBJ2-5; no firm D call. Germline V CDR1 and CDR2: DFQATT, SNEGSKA (reference sequence). CDR3 length equals 14 residues. Trimming cost V 1 base and J 2 bases, with 11 bases left between them. CDR3 protein: CSARGSLSQETQYF. DNA of the CDR3: TGCAGTGCTAGAGGGTCCCTGTCTCAAGAGACCCAGTACTTC.

This clonotype was recorded at least ten times. This chain links TRBV7-2 with TRBJ1-1; no definite D call. Germline values: CDR1 SGHTA, CDR2 FQGNSA. The CDR3 is 13 amino acids. V shed 2 bases and J shed 0 bases, with 4 bases lying between them. The CDR3 region is CASSLQLNTEAFF. In DNA form, the CDR3 reads TGTGCCAGCAGCTTACAGCTGAACACTGAAGCTTTCTTT.

The sample holds many counts of this clonotype. V is TRBV28 and J is TRBJ2-3; the D gene could be TRBD1 or TRBD2 (6 bases each). CDR3 length equals 17 residues. V lost 6 bases to trimming and J lost 8 bases, with 27 bases between them. Looked up from germline, CDR1 is MDHEN and CDR2 is SYDVKM. CDR3 sequence reads: CASRFPTYEPGAFTQYF. The CDR3 DNA reads as TGTGCCAGCAGGTTTCCAACTTACGAACCGGGGGCCTTTACGCAGTATTTT.

In its sample, this clonotype was seen a few times. The chain is built from TRBV9 and TRBJ2-1, with 8 nucleotides matching TRBD2. The CDR3 is made up of 16 amino acids. Trimming at V came to 3 bases and at J to 4 bases, leaving 9 bases not matched to a gene. Germline assignment: CDR1 SGDLS and CDR2 YYNGEE. Written as DNA, the CDR3 is TGTGCCAGCAGCGCAGAAGGCGGGGGGATGTACAATGAGCAGTTCTTC. It codes for CASSAEGGGMYNEQFF.

This clonotype was seen many times. J is TRBJ2-5 and V is TRBV28; 9 bases fit TRBD1. Germline CDR1 reads MDHEN; CDR2 reads SYDVKM. Trimming removed 6 bases from V and 5 bases from J; junction bases left unmatched: 4. The CDR3 has 13 residues. CDR3 DNA: TGTGCCAGCAGACACAGGGGGCGTGAGACCCAGTACTTC. Its translation is CASRHRGRETQYF.

This clonotype was seen many times. The rearrangement joins TRBV3-1 to TRBJ2-2, with D perhaps matching TRBD2 (6 bases). V was pared by 1 base and J by 5 bases, with 11 bases between. Per germline, CDR1 LGHDT and CDR2 YNNKEL (reference sequence). This CDR3 has 15 residues. In DNA, the CDR3 is TGTGCCAGCAGCCAAGGGGCGGGACGTACCGGGGAGCTGTTTTTT. Translating gives CASSQGAGRTGELFF.

Ten or more counts support this clonotype. The chain carries TRBV3-1 and TRBJ2-1, with 14 nucleotides matching TRBD2. After removal of 4 bases from V and 7 bases from J, the junction contained 3 bases not matched to a gene. CDR3 length: 15 amino acids. Germline CDR1 reads LGHDT; CDR2 reads YNNKEL (reference sequence). The CDR3 spells CASSPRTSGGNEQFF. CDR3 coding DNA: TGTGCCAGCAGCCCCCGGACTAGCGGGGGGAATGAGCAGTTCTTC.

This clonotype showed up many times. This chain joins TRBV7-9 and TRBJ1-2; D is ambiguous. Germline CDR1 reads SEHNR; CDR2 reads FQNEAQ (reference sequence). This CDR3 region has 15 residues. Trimming cost V 1 base and J 7 bases, with 16 bases left between them. The CDR3, as DNA: TGTGCCAGCAGCTTAGAATCTAACAGCCCTCGTGGCTACACCTTC. It codes for CASSLESNSPRGYTF. Filled out from reference TRBV7-9 and TRBJ1-2, the complete variable domain reads DTGVSQNPRHKITKRGQNVTFRCDPISEHNRLYWYRQTLGQGPEFLTYFQNEAQLEKSRLLSDRFSAERPKGSFSTLEIQRTEQGDSAMYLCASSLESNSPRGYTFGSGTRLTVV.

This clonotype was recorded many times. This chain links TRBV18 with TRBJ1-1; D ambiguous. Germline lookup yields CDR1 KGHSH and CDR2 LQKENI. The CDR3 contains 16 residues. V was shortened by 3 bases and J by 4 bases, with 18 bases between the two germline ends. The CDR3 DNA is TGTGCCAGCTCACCTAATCGACTGACCCGGGGCACTGAAGCTTTCTTT. This gives the protein CASSPNRLTRGTEAFF.

The rearrangement uses TRBV24-1 and TRBJ1-2; maybe TRBD1 (5 bases). Deletions cut 5 bases from V and 1 base from J, with 13 bases between. Germline CDR1 KGHDR, CDR2 SFDVKD. The CDR3 sequence is 15 residues long. The CDR3 nucleotides are TGTGCCACCAGTGCCTCCCCACAGGTTAACTATGGCTACACCTTC. Protein: CATSASPQVNYGYTF.

This sequence joins TRBV30 and TRBJ1-1; D is undetermined. The CDR3 consists of 13 residues. Germline lookup yields CDR1 GTSNPN and CDR2 SVGIG (reference sequence). The germline V and J ends were trimmed by 1 base and 1 base, with 7 bases remaining between them. The CDR3 coding sequence is TGTGCCTGGAGTGAATGGGAGAACACTGAAGCTTTCTTT. Translation: CAWSEWENTEAFF.

Ten or more counts support this clonotype. The rearrangement links TRBV7-9 to TRBJ1-3; D gene ambiguous. Trimming cost V 2 bases and J 8 bases, with 4 bases left between them. From germline, CDR1 is SEHNR and CDR2 FQNEAQ (reference sequence). This CDR3 region has 11 residues. The CDR3 region has the DNA TGTGCCAGCAGCTTAAGGGACACCATATATTTT. The encoded protein is CASSLRDTIYF.

This clonotype was counted only a few times. V gene TRBV12-3 or TRBV12-4 combines with J gene TRBJ2-5; 7 bases are shared with TRBD2. This CDR3 spans 12 amino acids. The J segment lost 3 bases and the V segment lost 8 bases, leaving 3 bases of the junction unmatched. In DNA, the CDR3 is TGTGCCAGCTGGGGGGGTAAAGAGACCCAGTACTTC. Translating gives CASWGGKETQYF.

This clonotype was seen many times. The chain joins TRBV12-3 or TRBV12-4 to TRBJ1-6; D gene uncertain. CDR3 length: 13 residues. Trimming took off 10 bases at V and 8 bases at J, with 15 bases between the two ends. The CDR3 DNA sequence: TGTGCCACCACATCCGAGAGGGATTCACCCCTCCACTTT. The encoded protein is CATTSERDSPLHF.